Each of the 19 T cell receptor beta chains below was sequenced from the same sample in a study of CD8+CD57+ T cells in acquired aplastic anemia. The sequenced patients had an expansion of CD8+CD57+ cells seen by flow cytometry. For CDR3 and TCR beta VDJ profiling, genomic DNA was the template used. TCRdb re-called the reads with MiXCR, one entry per CDR3 protein. The sample gives under 500,000 distinct CDR3 sequences, under 40% of which show up once; roughly 0.8% is in the top ten. The specimen was sorted CD4+, CD8+, or CD8+CD57+ T cells (not recorded which) from PBMCs. These receptors originate from a human donor with aplastic anemia.

Turning to this clonotype: The junction differs from germline at one of its ends, possibly a read error. This sequence joins TRBV10-2 and TRBJ2-1; TRBD2 matches 8 bases. CDR3 length: 16 residues. Germline lookup yields CDR1 WSHSY and CDR2 SAAADI. In DNA form, the CDR3 reads TGTGCCAGCAGCCCCCTCACTAGCGGCTCCTACAATGAGCAGTTCTTC. Its protein product is CASSPLTSGSYNEQFF.

This clonotype appeared many times. The chain joins TRBV7-2 to TRBJ1-2; D gene ambiguous. The CDR3 has 12 residues. V was cut by 5 bases and J by 7 bases, with 11 bases left in between. Germline V gene data show CDR1 as SGHTA and CDR2 as FQGNSA. For the CDR3, the DNA is TGTGCCAGCAGCGGGGTATGGGGTGGCTACACCTTC. Translated, it gives CASSGVWGGYTF. Full variable domain (missing parts from reference TRBV7-2 and TRBJ1-2): GAGVSQSPSNKVTEKGKDVELRCDPISGHTALYWYRQSLGQGLEFLIYFQGNSAPDKSGLPSDRFSAERTGGSVSTLTIQRTQQEDSAVYLCASSGVWGGYTFGSGTRLTVV.

This clonotype was detected ten times or more. The chain carries TRBV2 and TRBJ2-5; either TRBD1 or TRBD2 may supply D (6 bases each). V dropped 5 bases and J dropped 4 bases, with 11 bases sitting between them. CDR1 is SNHLY and CDR2 is FYNNEI in the germline V gene. CDR3 length equals 13 residues. The CDR3 protein is CASSWGAPETQYF. DNA for the CDR3: TGTGCCAGCAGTTGGGGGGCCCCAGAGACCCAGTACTTC.

The chain has TRBV5-4 and TRBJ1-1; D may be TRBD1 (6 bases). Trimming shortened V by 2 bases and J by 5 bases, and 19 bases separated the two germline ends. CDR1 and CDR2 from the germline V gene are SGHNT and YYREEE (reference sequence). The CDR3 loop spans 16 amino acids. CDR3 sequence (DNA): TGTGCCAGCAGCTTTATGGACAGACGACTTGGGACTGAAGCTTTCTTT. As protein: CASSFMDRRLGTEAFF.

This chain joins TRBV9 and TRBJ2-1; possible D gene TRBD2, 6 bases. CDR3 length equals 14 residues. V was pared by 4 bases and J by 9 bases, with 17 bases between. The germline CDR1 and CDR2 sequences are SGDLS and YYNGEE. The CDR3 coding sequence is TGTGCCAGCAGCCATTTATCACGGGAGACTGAGCAGTTCTTC. Translation: CASSHLSRETEQFF.

The chain couples TRBV5-4 to TRBJ1-5; 9 nucleotides match TRBD1. The CDR3 consists of 14 residues. CDR1 is SGHNT, CDR2 YYREEE, per germline (reference sequence). The junction had 9 bases not matched to a gene; V was cut back by 5 bases and J by 9 bases. CDR3 protein: CASRGQGPPWPQHF. CDR3 DNA sequence: TGTGCCAGCAGAGGACAGGGGCCGCCTTGGCCCCAGCATTTT. Using reference TRBV5-4 and TRBJ1-5 for the parts outside the CDR3, the full variable domain is ETGVTQSPTHLIKTRGQQVTLRCSSQSGHNTVSWYQQALGQGPQFIFQYYREEENGRGNFPPRFSGLQFPNYSSELNVNALELDDSALYLCASRGQGPPWPQHFGDGTRLSIL.

In its sample, this clonotype was seen many times. The chain links TRBV5-8 to TRBJ1-6; tentative D call: TRBD1 (6 bases). V gave up 5 bases and J gave up 6 bases, with 12 bases separating them. The CDR3 totals 14 residues. The V gene's germline CDR1 is SGHTS and CDR2 YDEGEE. In nucleotides, the CDR3 is TGTGCCAGCAGTTCTGGACAGATTAATTCACCCCTCCACTTT. It is translated as CASSSGQINSPLHF.

V gene TRBV5-1 combines with J gene TRBJ2-7; TRBD1 matches at 10 bases. Germline trimming cut 0 bases from V and 3 bases from J; bases unmatched to any gene: 3. The CDR3 consists of 15 residues. The V gene's germline CDR1 is SGHRS and CDR2 YFSETQ. The CDR3 here is CASSLAGTGDYEQYF. The CDR3 DNA reads as TGCGCCAGCAGCTTGGCCGGGACAGGGGACTACGAGCAGTACTTC.

This clonotype was picked up many times. The genes are TRBV29-1 and TRBJ2-3, with unresolved D. Germline-derived CDR1 and CDR2 are SQVTM and ANQGSEA. The CDR3 has 13 amino acids. Trimming left V 1 base short and J 2 bases short, with 7 bases between. In DNA, the CDR3 is TGCAGCGTTGAAGCGGAATACACAGATACGCAGTATTTT. It yields the protein CSVEAEYTDTQYF.

This clonotype was seen at least ten times. This chain links TRBV6-5 with TRBJ2-5; the D is unclear. In germline, CDR1 is MNHEY, CDR2 SVGAGI. The CDR3 covers 11 residues. Trimming took 1 base from V and 5 from J, leaving 2 bases between them. As DNA, the CDR3 is TGTGCCAGCAGTTACTTGGAGACCCAGTACTTC. The encoded protein is CASSYLETQYF.

The table lists this clonotype with a few counts. This sequence joins TRBV7-6 and TRBJ2-2, with TRBD2 identical over 9 bases. This CDR3 comprises 17 residues. J was trimmed by 0 bases and V by 1 base; bases with no gene match: 3. Germline lookup yields CDR1 SGHVS and CDR2 FNYEAQ. The CDR3 sequence: CASSLVGLATNTGELFF. The CDR3 DNA sequence: TGTGCCAGCAGCTTAGTAGGACTAGCGACGAACACCGGGGAGCTGTTTTTT.

In its sample, this clonotype was seen many times. The rearrangement uses TRBV9 and TRBJ2-5; D might be TRBD1 or TRBD2, each matching 5 bases. The CDR3 has 16 amino acids. Germline CDR1 and CDR2: SGDLS and YYNGEE. V was shortened by 3 bases and J by 7 bases, with 22 bases between the two germline ends. As DNA, the CDR3 is TGTGCCAGCAGCGCGGGATCGGGTGGGCTGAGGGGGACCCAGTACTTC. It yields the protein CASSAGSGGLRGTQYF.

J is TRBJ2-3 and V is TRBV2; 9 nucleotides agree with TRBD2. Per the germline V gene, CDR1 is SNHLY and CDR2 is FYNNEI. The V gene end was trimmed by 6 bases and the J gene end by 4 bases; junction bases not matched to a gene: 11. The CDR3 length is 16 residues. For the CDR3, the DNA is TGTGCCAGCAGGGTAGGGGCGGGAGGGGCCCCAGATACGCAGTATTTT. Amino acids: CASRVGAGGAPDTQYF.

This clonotype was seen a handful of times. V and J are TRBV6-1 and TRBJ1-2; D may be TRBD1 (6 bases). Trimming pared 6 bases from V and 9 bases from J, leaving 14 bases between. The CDR3 consists of 12 residues. Germline V gives CDR1 MNHNS, CDR2 SASEGT. The CDR3 protein is CASSPFQGSYTF. In DNA, the CDR3 is TGTGCCAGCAGCCCCTTTCAGGGGAGCTACACCTTC.

This chain connects TRBV20-1 to TRBJ1-4; 7 nucleotides agree with TRBD1. This CDR3 comprises 14 residues. Trimming took 3 bases from V and 3 from J; bases not matched to a gene: 4. Germline V gene data show CDR1 as DFQATT and CDR2 as SNEGSKA (reference sequence). The CDR3 loop reads CSASPTGPNEKLFF. The CDR3 DNA follows: TGCAGTGCTAGTCCGACAGGGCCTAATGAAAAACTGTTTTTT.

This clonotype was detected a few times. The V call is TRBV2, the J call TRBJ2-7, with 15 bases identical to TRBD2. This CDR3 is built from 16 residues. Per germline, CDR1 SNHLY and CDR2 FYNNEI. Trimming took 6 bases from V and 12 from J; bases not matched to a gene: 15. In DNA form, the CDR3 reads TGTGCCAGCAGGAGGACTAGCGGGGGGGTTATAAGATCTCGGTACTTC. Protein: CASRRTSGGVIRSRYF. The full variable domain, with the rest looked up from reference TRBV2 and TRBJ2-7, is EPEVTQTPSHQVTQMGQEVILRCVPISNHLYFYWYRQILGQKVEFLVSFYNNEISEKSEIFDDQFSVERPDGSNFTLKIRSTKLEDSAMYFCASRRTSGGVIRSRYFGPGTRLTVT.

The J gene is TRBJ2-1, the V gene TRBV7-4, with D tentatively TRBD1 or TRBD2 (6 bases each). V lost 3 bases and J lost 5, with 17 bases in between. The length of the CDR3 is 16 residues. CDR1 SGHVT and CDR2 SQSDAQ come from the germline V gene. The CDR3 bases are TGTGCCAGCAGCTTTCGTACGGGGGCGGTAAACAATGAGCAGTTCTTC. Translating it yields CASSFRTGAVNNEQFF. The full variable domain, with the rest looked up from reference TRBV7-4 and TRBJ2-1, is GAGVSQSPRYKVAKRGRDVALRCDSISGHVTLYWYRQTLGQGSEVLTYSQSDAQRDKSGRPSGRFSAERPERSVSTLKIQRTEQGDSAVYLCASSFRTGAVNNEQFFGPGTRLTVL.

This clonotype was seen a handful of times. This chain uses TRBV12-5 with TRBJ2-7; 9 nucleotides match TRBD1. The CDR3 is 16 residues long. Germline V gives CDR1 LGHNT, CDR2 FRNRAP. V was pared by 0 bases and J by 3 bases, with 6 bases of the junction left unmatched. The CDR3 here is CASGLVQVGQGYEQYF. CDR3 coding DNA: TGTGCTAGTGGTTTGGTACAAGTGGGACAGGGCTACGAGCAGTACTTC.

This clonotype was recorded many times. The chain combines TRBV15 with TRBJ1-5, with D possibly being TRBD1 (6 bases). Per germline, CDR1 LNHNV and CDR2 YYDKDF (reference sequence). This CDR3 is 15 amino acids long. Trimming pared 0 bases from V and 7 bases from J, leaving 13 bases between. As DNA, the CDR3 is TGTGCCACCAGCAGAGATCGGGGGGCAGAGCAGCCCCAGCATTTT. Encoded protein: CATSRDRGAEQPQHF.